The entry that follows covers one T cell receptor (beta chain) sequence. As handled by the study authors: Estimation of nucleated cell counts relied on the amplification of reference gene primers. TCRdb's copy holds only in-frame clones and misses some; the assay was immunoSEQ multiplex PCR. V and J calls and clone size are given by that table; D and trimming were obtained from the DNA. The sample includes approximately 97,000 clones, 75% to 90% of them seen just once. The CDR3 is 12 residues long. Trimming stripped 0 bases from V and 5 bases from J, with 4 bases between. The germline gives CDR1 LGHDT, CDR2 YNNKEL (reference sequence). These data belong to a study of blood T cell repertoires in COVID-19. In the study overall: There were acute and convalescent COVID-19 samples, and they came from the United States, Italy and Spain. T cells, B-cell-depleted T cells, or PBMCs supplied cDNA or gDNA.

Specimen: peripheral blood. V and J are TRBV3-1 (or the pseudogene TRBV3-2) and TRBJ2-5, with unresolved D. The receptor was isolated from a woman in her 50s with COVID-19, enrolled during active disease. The CDR3 region has the DNA TGTGCCAGCAGCCAAGATCTGGAGACCCAGTACTTC. As protein: CASSQDLETQYF.